The rows below give T cell receptor beta chains drawn from one sample of a study of blood T cell repertoires in COVID-19. Assay: immunoSEQ multiplex PCR; the TCRdb copy retains only in-frame clones and omits some. The sample lists hundreds of thousands of clones; 85% to 90% were seen once. Sequenced: PBMCs or T cells enriched from blood (not recorded which). These receptors were obtained from a man under 40 who had recovered from COVID-19. The CDR3 runs from the conserved cysteine through the conserved F or W. Fields, in order: D gene, J gene, clone size, V gene, CDR3 DNA, CDR3 protein. The D gene is left open where the match is weak. Part of the rows lack a size; the others show once, few, many or a class for expanded clones.

D: .; J: TRBJ1-5; size: .; V: TRBV19; DNA: TGTGCCAGTAGTATAAAAGTATCCTTGCAGGGTCAGCAGCCCCAGCATTTT; CDR3: CASSIKVSLQGQQPQHF
D: .; J: TRBJ2-7; size: .; V: TRBV5-1; DNA: TGCGCCAGCAGCTTTACCCCCGGAGTAACCTACGAGCAGTACTTC; CDR3: CASSFTPGVTYEQYF
D: .; J: TRBJ2-1; size: .; V: TRBV28; DNA: TGTGCCAGCAGTTTCCGGACTTTACGTTCGGGTGAGCAGTTCTTC; CDR3: CASSFRTLRSGEQFF
D: TRBD1; J: TRBJ1-5; size: .; V: TRBV25-1; DNA: TGTGCCAGCAGTCAAGAGGGGACAGGGGACCAGCCCCAGCATTTT; CDR3: CASSQEGTGDQPQHF
D: .; J: TRBJ1-3; size: .; V: TRBV5-1; DNA: TGCGCCAGCAGCATTGACTACTCTGGAAACACCATATATTTT; CDR3: CASSIDYSGNTIYF
D: TRBD1; J: TRBJ2-5; size: .; V: TRBV10-3; DNA: TGTGCCATCAGCCGAATGGCCGGCGGGACAGGGGGGGAGACCCAGTACTTC; CDR3: CAISRMAGGTGGETQYF
D: .; J: TRBJ2-1; size: .; V: TRBV27; DNA: TGTGCCAGCACGTCCCCGGGACAACGCAATGAGCAGTTCTTC; CDR3: CASTSPGQRNEQFF
D: TRBD1; J: TRBJ1-1; size: .; V: TRBV3-1/TRBV3-2; DNA: TGTGCCAGCAGCCTTGGACAGGGAGGAAGCACTGAAGCTTTCTTT; CDR3: CASSLGQGGSTEAFF
D: .; J: TRBJ1-1; size: .; V: TRBV5-1; DNA: TGCGCCAGCAGCCCGCAGGCTTTGAACACTGAAGCTTTCTTT; CDR3: CASSPQALNTEAFF
D: .; J: TRBJ2-1; size: .; V: TRBV5-1; DNA: TGCGCCAGCAGCTTGGAGGACAGCTCCTACAATGAGCAGTTCTTC; CDR3: CASSLEDSSYNEQFF
D: .; J: TRBJ1-1; size: .; V: TRBV7-2; DNA: TGTGCCAGCAGCCAACAGCCGAACACTGAAGCTTTCTTT; CDR3: CASSQQPNTEAFF
D: TRBD2; J: TRBJ2-1; size: .; V: TRBV9; DNA: TGTGCCAGCAGCGTAGCCCAGCGGGAGGCCACACGCAATGAGCAGTTCTTC; CDR3: CASSVAQREATRNEQFF
D: .; J: TRBJ1-1; size: once; V: TRBV6-5; DNA: TGTGCCAGCAGTTACTCGAAACCTCGGGGCACTGAAGCTTTCTTT; CDR3: CASSYSKPRGTEAFF
D: .; J: TRBJ1-2; size: .; V: TRBV7-8; DNA: TGTGCCAGCAGTCTCGGGGGAGTCTATGGCTACACCTTC; CDR3: CASSLGGVYGYTF
D: .; J: TRBJ1-2; size: .; V: TRBV7-9; DNA: TGTGCCAGCAGCTTTAGCAGAGCCTATGGCTACACCTTC; CDR3: CASSFSRAYGYTF
D: TRBD1; J: TRBJ1-2; size: .; V: TRBV3-1/TRBV3-2; DNA: TGTGCCAGCAGCCCCTTCCGGGACAGGGCTTTAGGGGCTAACTATGGCTACACCTTC; CDR3: CASSPFRDRALGANYGYTF
D: TRBD1; J: TRBJ1-4; size: .; V: TRBV9; DNA: TGTGCCAGCAGCCAAAGGGACAGACTTAATGAAAAACTGTTTTTT; CDR3: CASSQRDRLNEKLFF
D: TRBD1; J: TRBJ2-7; size: once; V: TRBV2; DNA: TGTGCCAGCAGTTTCCGGACAGGGTACTACGAGCAGTACTTC; CDR3: CASSFRTGYYEQYF
D: TRBD1; J: TRBJ1-1; size: .; V: TRBV30; DNA: TGTGCCTGGACCGGGACAGGGACCCTGACTTTCTTT; CDR3: CAWTGTGTLTFF
D: TRBD2; J: TRBJ2-4; size: .; V: TRBV2; DNA: TGTGCCAGCAGTGAAAAACGACTAGCGGGGGCCTGGTGGGGCAAAAACATTCAGTACTTC; CDR3: CASSEKRLAGAWWGKNIQYF
D: .; J: TRBJ2-2; size: .; V: TRBV5-1; DNA: TGCGCCAGCAGCTTGGAGGAAACTAGGATCACCGGGGAGCTGTTTTTT; CDR3: CASSLEETRITGELFF
D: TRBD2; J: TRBJ2-3; size: once; V: TRBV4-2; DNA: TGTGCCAGCAGCCAAGACTCGATCGCGGGAGGGGGTACAGATACGCAGTATTTT; CDR3: CASSQDSIAGGGTDTQYF
D: .; J: TRBJ2-1; size: .; V: TRBV12-3/TRBV12-4; DNA: TGTGCCAGCAGTTATGGGAGCGGGTATGAGCAGTTCTTC; CDR3: CASSYGSGYEQFF
D: .; J: TRBJ2-7; size: .; V: TRBV28; DNA: TGTGCCAGCAGTCCCGACTCGTGGGAGCAGTACTTC; CDR3: CASSPDSWEQYF
D: .; J: TRBJ2-1; size: .; V: TRBV5-4; DNA: TGTGCCAGCCGGAGGATCGATTATTACAATGAGCAGTTCTTC; CDR3: CASRRIDYYNEQFF
D: .; J: TRBJ1-1; size: .; V: TRBV5-4; DNA: TGTGCCAGCAGCGTACAGGGAGTCACTGAAGCTTTCTTT; CDR3: CASSVQGVTEAFF
D: TRBD1; J: TRBJ1-5; size: .; V: TRBV24-1; DNA: TGTGCCACCAGTGATCCCAGGGGGAGTGATCAGCCCCAGCATTTT; CDR3: CATSDPRGSDQPQHF
D: .; J: TRBJ2-3; size: .; V: TRBV7-2; DNA: TGTGCCAGCAGCTTAGACAGATCCACAGATACGCAGTATTTT; CDR3: CASSLDRSTDTQYF
D: .; J: TRBJ1-1; size: .; V: TRBV10-3; DNA: TGTGCCATCAGTTTATCGCGGGAGAACACTGAAGCTTTCTTT; CDR3: CAISLSRENTEAFF
D: TRBD2; J: TRBJ2-2; size: few; V: TRBV5-4; DNA: TGTGCCAGCAGCCATTTAGCGGGCACCGGGGAGCTGTTTTTT; CDR3: CASSHLAGTGELFF
D: .; J: TRBJ1-2; size: .; V: TRBV13; DNA: TGTGCCAGCAGCAGCCGATTTGTAGGGGTGGATGGCTACACCTTC; CDR3: CASSSRFVGVDGYTF
D: .; J: TRBJ2-7; size: .; V: TRBV28; DNA: TGTGCCAGCAGTTTACAAAACTACGAGCAGTACTTC; CDR3: CASSLQNYEQYF
D: .; J: TRBJ2-1; size: once; V: TRBV2; DNA: TGTGCCAGCCCAGCGGCTGGTGGCAATGAGCAGTTCTTC; CDR3: CASPAAGGNEQFF
D: TRBD2; J: TRBJ2-3; size: .; V: TRBV7-2; DNA: TGTGCCAGCAGCCAGGCGGGACTAGGTTTAGATACGCAGTATTTT; CDR3: CASSQAGLGLDTQYF
D: TRBD2; J: TRBJ2-5; size: few; V: TRBV19; DNA: TGTGCCAGTAGGCCCGGACTAGCGGGAGTGGAGACCCAGTACTTC; CDR3: CASRPGLAGVETQYF
D: .; J: TRBJ1-1; size: few; V: TRBV29-1; DNA: TGCAGCGTTGAAGATCCGGGTTCTGAAGCTTTCTTT; CDR3: CSVEDPGSEAFF
D: TRBD2; J: TRBJ2-7; size: .; V: TRBV5-6; DNA: TGTGCCAGCAGCTTGTTTTCGCCTAGCGGGACCGAGCAGTACTTC; CDR3: CASSLFSPSGTEQYF
D: TRBD1; J: TRBJ1-4; size: .; V: TRBV27; DNA: TGTGCCAGCTCGGACAGGGGTAATGAAAAACTGTTTTTT; CDR3: CASSDRGNEKLFF
D: .; J: TRBJ1-3; size: .; V: TRBV4-1; DNA: TGCGCCAGCAGCCAAGGTCTACCCTCTGGAAACACCATATATTTT; CDR3: CASSQGLPSGNTIYF
D: .; J: TRBJ1-1; size: .; V: TRBV12-3/TRBV12-4; DNA: TGTGCCAGCAGTTTAGGAGGGCTAACTGAAGCTTTCTTT; CDR3: CASSLGGLTEAFF
D: TRBD2; J: TRBJ2-3; size: .; V: TRBV29-1; DNA: TGCAGCGTCCACCCCTGGGGGGGTGCGACAGATACGCAGTATTTT; CDR3: CSVHPWGGATDTQYF
D: .; J: TRBJ1-1; size: .; V: TRBV7-9; DNA: TGTGCCAGCAGGTCCTCCCCCAGGAACACTGAAGCTTTCTTT; CDR3: CASRSSPRNTEAFF
D: .; J: TRBJ2-1; size: .; V: TRBV19; DNA: TGTGCCAGTAGAGGCGATAGGGGCGCTTGGGAGGATGAGCAGTTCTTC; CDR3: CASRGDRGAWEDEQFF
D: .; J: TRBJ2-4; size: .; V: TRBV10-1; DNA: TGCGCCAGCAGTGAGTCGGGTCCGGGTGGCATTCAGTACTTC; CDR3: CASSESGPGGIQYF
D: .; J: TRBJ2-1; size: .; V: TRBV29-1; DNA: TGCAGCGTTGTAAGTCGGGGATTCCATGAGCAGTTCTTC; CDR3: CSVVSRGFHEQFF
D: TRBD2; J: TRBJ2-7; size: .; V: TRBV7-8; DNA: TGTGCCAGCAGCCCAACGGCCCGTCCCCTAGCGGGTTACTCCTACGAGCAGTACTTC; CDR3: CASSPTARPLAGYSYEQYF
D: TRBD2; J: TRBJ2-3; size: .; V: TRBV28; DNA: TGTGCCAGCAGTTTGGGACTAGAGGTAGATACGCAGTATTTT; CDR3: CASSLGLEVDTQYF
D: .; J: TRBJ1-1; size: .; V: TRBV5-1; DNA: TGCGCCAGCAGCCCCAACAGGGCTGTGACTGAAGCTTTCTTT; CDR3: CASSPNRAVTEAFF
D: TRBD1; J: TRBJ1-2; size: .; V: TRBV28; DNA: TGTGCCAGCAGTCTGCCGGGACAGGGGGCTAGCGGCTACACCTTC; CDR3: CASSLPGQGASGYTF
D: TRBD1; J: TRBJ1-1; size: .; V: TRBV2; DNA: TGTGCCAGCAGTGGACAGGGAGGCACTGAAGCTTTCTTT; CDR3: CASSGQGGTEAFF
D: .; J: TRBJ2-3; size: .; V: TRBV5-1; DNA: TGCGCCAGCAGCTCCCGGGTAGGGGGCACAGATACGCAGTATTTT; CDR3: CASSSRVGGTDTQYF
D: TRBD2; J: TRBJ2-1; size: .; V: TRBV19; DNA: TGTGCCAGTAGTGGCGGGAGGCTCTACAATGAGCAGTTCTTC; CDR3: CASSGGRLYNEQFF
D: .; J: TRBJ2-3; size: once; V: TRBV6-5; DNA: TGTGCCAGCAGAAGAAGGGGGGATACGCAGTATTTT; CDR3: CASRRRGDTQYF
D: .; J: TRBJ1-4; size: .; V: TRBV5-4; DNA: TGTGCCAGCAGCTTCGGCGGAGCTAATGAAAAACTGTTTTTT; CDR3: CASSFGGANEKLFF